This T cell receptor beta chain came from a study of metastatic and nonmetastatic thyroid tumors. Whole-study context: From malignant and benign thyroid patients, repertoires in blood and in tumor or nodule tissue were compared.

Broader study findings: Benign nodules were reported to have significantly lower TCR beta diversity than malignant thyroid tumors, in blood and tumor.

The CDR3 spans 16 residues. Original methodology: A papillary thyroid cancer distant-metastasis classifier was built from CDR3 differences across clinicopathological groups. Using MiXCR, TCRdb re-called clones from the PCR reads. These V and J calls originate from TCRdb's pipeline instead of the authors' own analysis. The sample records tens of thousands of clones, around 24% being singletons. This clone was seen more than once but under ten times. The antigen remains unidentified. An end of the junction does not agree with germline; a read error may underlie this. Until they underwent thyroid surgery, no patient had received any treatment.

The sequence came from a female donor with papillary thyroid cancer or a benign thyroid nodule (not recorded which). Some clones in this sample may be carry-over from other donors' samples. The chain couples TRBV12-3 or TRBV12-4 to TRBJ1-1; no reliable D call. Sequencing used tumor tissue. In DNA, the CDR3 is TGTGCCAGCGGTTTCAGACACGGTAATATGAACACTGAAGCTTTCTTT. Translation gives CASGFRHGNMNTEAFF.